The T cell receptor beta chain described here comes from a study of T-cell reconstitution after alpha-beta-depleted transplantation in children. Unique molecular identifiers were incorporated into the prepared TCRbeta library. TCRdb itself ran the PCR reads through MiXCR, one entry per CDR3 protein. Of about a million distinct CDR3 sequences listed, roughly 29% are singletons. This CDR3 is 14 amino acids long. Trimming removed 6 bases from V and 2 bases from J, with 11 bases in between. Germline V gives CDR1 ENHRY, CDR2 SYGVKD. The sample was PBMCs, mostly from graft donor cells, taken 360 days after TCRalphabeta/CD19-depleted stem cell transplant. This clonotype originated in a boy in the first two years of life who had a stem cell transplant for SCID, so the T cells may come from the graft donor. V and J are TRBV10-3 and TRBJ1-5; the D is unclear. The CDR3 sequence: CAISQEWGNQPQHF. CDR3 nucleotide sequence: TGTGCCATCAGCCAAGAGTGGGGCAATCAGCCCCAGCATTTT.